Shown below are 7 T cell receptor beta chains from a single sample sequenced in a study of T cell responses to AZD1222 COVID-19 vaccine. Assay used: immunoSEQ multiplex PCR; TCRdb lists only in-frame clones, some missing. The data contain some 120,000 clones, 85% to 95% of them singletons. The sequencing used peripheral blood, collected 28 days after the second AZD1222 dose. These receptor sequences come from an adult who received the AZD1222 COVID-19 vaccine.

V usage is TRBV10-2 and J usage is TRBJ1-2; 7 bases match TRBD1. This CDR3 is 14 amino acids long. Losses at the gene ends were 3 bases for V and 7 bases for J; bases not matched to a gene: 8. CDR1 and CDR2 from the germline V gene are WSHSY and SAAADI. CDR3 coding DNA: TGCGCCAGCAGTGAAGCTTGGCAGGGGGTTGGCTACACCTTC. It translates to CASSEAWQGVGYTF.

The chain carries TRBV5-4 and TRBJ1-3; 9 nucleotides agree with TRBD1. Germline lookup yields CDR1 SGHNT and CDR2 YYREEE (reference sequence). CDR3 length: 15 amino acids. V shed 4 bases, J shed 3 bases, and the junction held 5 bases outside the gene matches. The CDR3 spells CASSRGQGDGNTIYF. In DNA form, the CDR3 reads TGTGCCAGCAGCCGGGGACAGGGAGATGGAAACACCATATATTTT. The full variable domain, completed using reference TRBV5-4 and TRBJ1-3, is ETGVTQSPTHLIKTRGQQVTLRCSSQSGHNTVSWYQQALGQGPQFIFQYYREEENGRGNFPPRFSGLQFPNYSSELNVNALELDDSALYLCASSRGQGDGNTIYFGEGSWLTVV.

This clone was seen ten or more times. CDR3: CASSQEGPMELPLKNIQYF. The CDR3 DNA sequence: TGCGCCAGCAGCCAAGAGGGGCCTATGGAGTTACCCCTCAAAAACATTCAGTACTTC. V is TRBV4-1 and J is TRBJ2-4; perhaps TRBD1 as D (5 bases). V gave up 0 bases and J gave up 3 bases, with 21 bases separating them. The CDR3 is 19 amino acids. Germline V gives CDR1 MGHRA, CDR2 YSYEKL.

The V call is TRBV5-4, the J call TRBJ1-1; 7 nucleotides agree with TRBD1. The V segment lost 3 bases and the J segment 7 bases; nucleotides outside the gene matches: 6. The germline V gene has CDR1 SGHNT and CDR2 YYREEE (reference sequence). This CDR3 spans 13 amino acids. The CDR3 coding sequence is TGTGCCAGCAGCTCCGACAGGGAGGATGAAGCTTTCTTT. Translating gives CASSSDREDEAFF.

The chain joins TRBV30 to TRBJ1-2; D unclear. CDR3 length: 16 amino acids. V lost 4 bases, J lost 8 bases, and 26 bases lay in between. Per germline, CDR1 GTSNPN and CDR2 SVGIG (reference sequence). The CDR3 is CAWIGLPPGHHGGYTF. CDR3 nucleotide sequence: TGTGCCTGGATCGGCCTCCCTCCGGGCCATCACGGGGGCTACACCTTC.

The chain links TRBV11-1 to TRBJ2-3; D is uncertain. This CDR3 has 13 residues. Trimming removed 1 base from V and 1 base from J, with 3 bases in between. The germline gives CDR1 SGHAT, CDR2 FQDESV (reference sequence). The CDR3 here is CASSLGRTDTQYF. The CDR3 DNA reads TGTGCCAGCAGCTTAGGGCGCACAGATACGCAGTATTTT.

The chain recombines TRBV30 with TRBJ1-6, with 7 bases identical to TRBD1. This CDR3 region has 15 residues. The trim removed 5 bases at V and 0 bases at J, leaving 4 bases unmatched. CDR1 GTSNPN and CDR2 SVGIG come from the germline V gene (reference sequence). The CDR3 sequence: CAWSRDSSYNSPLHF. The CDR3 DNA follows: TGTGCCTGGTCCCGGGACAGCTCCTATAATTCACCCCTCCACTTT.